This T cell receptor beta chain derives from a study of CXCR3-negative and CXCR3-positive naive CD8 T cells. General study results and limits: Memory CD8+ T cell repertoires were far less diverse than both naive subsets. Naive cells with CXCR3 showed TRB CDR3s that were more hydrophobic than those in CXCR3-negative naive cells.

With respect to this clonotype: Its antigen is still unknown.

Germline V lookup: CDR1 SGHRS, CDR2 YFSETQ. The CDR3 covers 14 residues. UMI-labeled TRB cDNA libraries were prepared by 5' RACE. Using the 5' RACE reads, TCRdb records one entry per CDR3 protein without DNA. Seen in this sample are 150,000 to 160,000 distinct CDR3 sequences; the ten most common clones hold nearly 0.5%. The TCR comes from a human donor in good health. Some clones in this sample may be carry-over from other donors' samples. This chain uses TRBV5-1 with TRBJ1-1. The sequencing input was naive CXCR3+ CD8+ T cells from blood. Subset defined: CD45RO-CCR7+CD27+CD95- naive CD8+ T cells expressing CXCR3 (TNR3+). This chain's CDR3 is CASSFRRVRTEAFF. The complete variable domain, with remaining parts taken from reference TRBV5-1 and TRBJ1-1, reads KAGVTQTPRYLIKTRGQQVTLSCSPISGHRSVSWYQQTPGQGLQFLFEYFSETQRNKGNFPGRFSGRQFSNSRSEMNVSTLELGDSALYLCASSFRRVRTEAFFGQGTRLTVV.